This TCR beta chain was observed in a study of blood T cell repertoires in COVID-19 (TCRdb year 2020). The study in broad terms: Samples from collaborators originated in the United States, Italy and Spain and spanned both the acute and convalescent phases of COVID-19. The material from the prospective study consisted of cDNA or gDNA derived from T cells, B-cell-depleted T cells, or PBMCs. The dataset comprised deeply sampled blood TCRbeta repertoires from subjects exposed to, actively infected with, or recovered from COVID-19. A freely available public database, intended as a resource for researchers studying the immune response to SARS-CoV-2, is where the repertoires were released. The samples were drawn from the first 160 participants of the ongoing ImmuneRACE study and from 1,254 subjects provided by 6 global collaborators. The sample metadata nearly always contained a de-identified subject ID, COVID-19 status, age in years and sex. Where available, HLA class I and class II types were obtained from metadata supplied by the sample provider rather than from assay-based typing. Study-wide findings and limitations: The quantity of clinical and demographic metadata differed by source and by participant and was supplied without curation.

In the prospective study, participants were roughly 18 to 95 years old, resided in approximately 25 geographic areas of the United States, and were enrolled through a virtual design. In the prospective study, cohorts were assigned on the basis of participant-reported clinical history obtained from a screening survey and a study questionnaire. For ImmuneRACE Cohort 3, a participant was defined as recovered based on two consecutive negative NP/OP PCR tests, clearance by a healthcare professional, or resolution of symptoms. Each participant in the prospective study had whole blood, serum and a nasopharyngeal or oropharyngeal swab collected by mobile phlebotomists. Prospective study participants could optionally give additional blood draws and questionnaires over an approximately 2-month period. Before DNA extraction, prospective study blood samples were shipped either frozen or at room temperature.

Including the terminal cysteine and phenylalanine, the CDR3 comprises 20 residues. The read is trimmed to its CDR3 DNA, 60 bases read in frame from base 1. With respect to this clone: The antigen this receptor binds is unknown. No clone much larger than this one lies a single base away; base qualities are absent.

TCRbeta CDR3 regions were amplified from genomic DNA using the immunoSEQ Assay, a bias-controlled multiplex PCR. The study's processing was this. The number of nucleated cells in each sample was estimated from the amplification of reference gene primers within the assay. To quantify the absolute abundance of each unique TCRbeta CDR3 rearrangement, sequence reads were collapsed and filtered. For each sample, productive Simpson clonality was calculated as the square root of Simpson's diversity index over productive rearrangements. The clones in this table, taken by TCRdb from immuneACCESS, are in-frame only. Not every clone is retained; where verified, under half of the shortfall comes from an unresolved V gene, and the cause of the rest is unknown. Clonal size and the V and J genes are those of that table, whereas D and trimming came from the DNA. The sample table shows nearly 350,000 clones, and approximately 84% are seen once. The leading ten clones occupy over 0.8% of the sample.

This TCR derives from a young woman who had recovered from COVID-19. The receptor chain draws on TRBV21-1 and TRBJ2-7; TRBD1 is taken as the D call from the table, unchecked against the DNA. TRBV21-1 is a pseudogene. The sequencing sample was made of PBMCs or T cells enriched from blood (not recorded which). The DNA sequence is given as TGTGCCAGACTCAAACCTTCCAGGGGACAGGGACGAGTTTCGGCCTACGAGCAGTACTTC. Translated, it gives CARLKPSRGQGRVSAYEQYF.